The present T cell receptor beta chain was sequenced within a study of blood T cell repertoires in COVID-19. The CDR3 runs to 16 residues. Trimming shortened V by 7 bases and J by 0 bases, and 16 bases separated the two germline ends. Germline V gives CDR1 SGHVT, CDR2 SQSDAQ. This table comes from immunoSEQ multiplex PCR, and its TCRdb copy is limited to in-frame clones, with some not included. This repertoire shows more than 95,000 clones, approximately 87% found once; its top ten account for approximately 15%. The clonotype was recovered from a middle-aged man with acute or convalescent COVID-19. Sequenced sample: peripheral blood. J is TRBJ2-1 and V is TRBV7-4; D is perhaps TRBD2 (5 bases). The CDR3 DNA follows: TGTGCCAGCATTTCTAGAGGGCAGAGCTCCTACAATGAGCAGTTCTTC. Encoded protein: CASISRGQSSYNEQFF.